Below, 21 T cell receptor beta chains from the same sample are listed, as sequenced in a study of identical twins. TCRdb recomputed calls from the 5' RACE reads with MiXCR, one row per CDR3 protein. Seen here are roughly 280,000 distinct CDR3 sequences, just under 9.5% observed once, and the top ten hold about 7.1%. This sample also appeared in a second study, on yellow fever vaccine responses in identical twins.

Sequencing used CD8+ T cells sorted from blood. Receptor source: a woman between 18 and 30 years old in good health.

Many counts were recorded for this clonotype. The chain employs TRBV6-2 or TRBV6-3 and TRBJ1-1, with D maybe TRBD1 (6 bases). The V and J ends lost 2 bases and 7 bases respectively, with 11 bases between them. CDR1 is MNHEY, CDR2 SVGEGT, per germline. CDR3 length equals 13 residues. The DNA of the CDR3 is TGTGCCAGCAGTTACGGCTGGGACAATGAAGCTTTCTTT. Its protein is CASSYGWDNEAFF.

This clonotype was observed many times. The rearrangement links TRBV20-1 to TRBJ2-3; the match to TRBD1 covers 11 bases. The CDR3 consists of 14 residues. In germline, CDR1 is DFQATT, CDR2 SNEGSKA (reference sequence). V lost 5 bases to trimming and J lost 4 bases; unmatched junction nucleotides: 5. In DNA, the CDR3 is TGCAGTGCTGCGGGACAGGGGGTTTCAGATACGCAGTATTTT. Translating it yields CSAAGQGVSDTQYF.

The gene calls are TRBV12-3 or TRBV12-4 and TRBJ1-6, with D perhaps matching TRBD1 (5 bases). The V end was cut by 6 bases, the J end by 8 bases, with 14 bases between. The CDR3 totals 14 residues. CDR3 nucleotides: TGTGCCAGCAGAATCAGGGCTGCGGATTCACCCCTCCACTTT. This encodes CASRIRAADSPLHF.

The chain is built from TRBV7-9 and TRBJ1-1; no definite D call. Per germline, CDR1 SEHNR and CDR2 FQNEAQ (reference sequence). The CDR3 has 14 residues. V dropped 3 bases and J dropped 0 bases, with 8 bases sitting between them. CDR3 amino acids: CASSFPGMNTEAFF. CDR3 nucleotides: TGTGCCAGCAGCTTCCCGGGCATGAACACTGAAGCTTTCTTT.

This chain uses TRBV10-2 with TRBJ2-5; D is ambiguous. Germline values: CDR1 WSHSY, CDR2 SAAADI. V was pared by 8 bases and J by 8 bases, with 15 bases between. The CDR3 runs 12 residues. CDR3 in amino acids: CASGPGVGTQYF. The CDR3 region has the DNA TGCGCCAGCGGGCCTGGGGTTGGTACCCAGTACTTC.

This clonotype was seen repeatedly, ten times or more. The CDR3 DNA sequence: TGTGCCAGCAGGGGGGACGGCTACACAGATACGCAGTATTTT. It yields the protein CASRGDGYTDTQYF. J is TRBJ2-3 and V is TRBV12-3 or TRBV12-4; D tentatively fits TRBD1 or TRBD2 (5 bases each). The CDR3 consists of 14 residues. With 6 bases removed from V and 2 bases from J, the gap between germline ends came to 12 bases.

The chain carries TRBV15 and TRBJ2-1, with 10 bases identical to TRBD2. The V segment lost 4 bases and the J segment 4 bases; nucleotides outside the gene matches: 4. The CDR3 length is 15 residues. In germline, CDR1 is LNHNV, CDR2 YYDKDF (reference sequence). In DNA form, the CDR3 reads TGTGCCACCAGCACGCCTAGCGGGGGTTACAATGAGCAGTTCTTC. Translating it yields CATSTPSGGYNEQFF.

This clonotype was recorded a few times. This chain joins TRBV11-2 and TRBJ2-1; TRBD2 matches 11 bases. The ends lost 0 bases at V and 4 bases at J; junction bases unmatched: 20. From germline, CDR1 is SGHAT and CDR2 FQNNGV. The CDR3 has 22 residues. Here the CDR3 DNA reads TGTGCCAGCAGCTTAGATATCGGGGGGGGACTAGCGGCTATCATCGAATACAATGAGCAGTTCTTC. Residues: CASSLDIGGGLAAIIEYNEQFF. The entire variable domain, with the rest obtained from reference TRBV11-2 and TRBJ2-1, is as follows: EAGVAQSPRYKIIEKRQSVAFWCNPISGHATLYWYQQILGQGPKLLIQFQNNGVVDDSQLPKDRFSAERLKGVDSTLKIQPAKLEDSAVYLCASSLDIGGGLAAIIEYNEQFFGPGTRLTVL.

The chain uses TRBV7-6 and TRBJ2-3, with a weak D call TRBD2 (6 bases). Germline assignment: CDR1 SGHVS and CDR2 FNYEAQ. The ends were cut back, 1 base at V and 5 bases at J, with 13 bases in the middle. The CDR3 length is 15 residues. The CDR3, as DNA: TGTGCCAGCAGCTTAGTCGGGGAGGTTCAAGATACGCAGTATTTT. Translating gives CASSLVGEVQDTQYF.

The CDR3 nucleotides are TGTGCCAGCAGCCAACGAGGACTAGCGGAAACCTACGAGCAGTACTTC. Its protein is CASSQRGLAETYEQYF. V and J are TRBV4-2 and TRBJ2-7, with 10 bases that match TRBD2. Germline CDR1 is LGHNA and CDR2 is YNFKEQ. The CDR3 is made up of 16 amino acids. V lost 2 bases, J lost 2 bases, and 6 bases stayed unmatched.

This clonotype was counted ten times or more. This sequence joins TRBV27 and TRBJ2-7, with 8 positions matching TRBD2. The CDR3 is 15 amino acids. J lost 3 bases, V lost 4 bases, and 8 bases had no gene match. Germline-derived CDR1 and CDR2 are MNHEY and SMNVEV (reference sequence). The CDR3 spells CASSWSPGGVYEQYF. CDR3 sequence (DNA): TGTGCCAGCAGTTGGAGCCCCGGGGGGGTCTACGAGCAGTACTTC.

This clonotype was detected ten times or more. The chain combines TRBV6-5 with TRBJ2-3, with TRBD1 matching over 10 bases. The CDR3 length is 16 residues. V dropped 0 bases and J dropped 0; count of bases not matched to a gene: 0. CDR1 is MNHEY, CDR2 SVGAGI, per germline. CDR3: CASSYSGQGSTDTQYF. The CDR3 DNA reads TGTGCCAGCAGTTACTCGGGACAGGGGAGCACAGATACGCAGTATTTT.

The rearrangement joins TRBV12-2 to TRBJ1-2. TRBV12-2 is classified as a pseudogene. The CDR3 loop spans 16 amino acids. The CDR3 loop reads CASRLADSRENYGYTF. DNA for the CDR3: TGTGCAAGTCGCTTAGCGGACTCTCGCGAAAACTATGGCTACACCTTC.

This clonotype was picked up a small number of times. Here the CDR3 reads CASSPILRGTDTQYF. The CDR3 bases are TGTGCCAGCAGCCCCATCTTGCGGGGAACAGATACGCAGTATTTT. This chain joins TRBV7-9 and TRBJ2-3; a possible D gene is TRBD2 (6 bases). Per germline, CDR1 SEHNR and CDR2 FQNEAQ (reference sequence). This CDR3 has 15 amino acids. Trimming pared 5 bases from V and 3 bases from J, leaving 15 bases between.

This clonotype was picked up many times. The germline gene is not matched at one end of the junction; a read error may be the cause. The J gene is TRBJ2-1, the V gene TRBV12-3 or TRBV12-4, with D hard to call. The CDR3 covers 14 residues. The CDR3 region is CASTPLETIGPGYF. The CDR3 region has the DNA TGTGCCAGCACCCCCCTAGAGACCATAGGGCCCGGCTACTTC.

In this sample, this clonotype turned up a few times. The chain is built from TRBV12-3 or TRBV12-4 and TRBJ2-7; D gene uncertain. With 3 bases removed from V and 0 bases from J, the gap between germline ends came to 9 bases. The CDR3 is 14 residues long. The CDR3, as DNA: TGTGCCAGCAGTTTTGAGGAGAGCTCCTACGAGCAGTACTTC. Residues: CASSFEESSYEQYF.

This clonotype was seen repeatedly, ten times or more. The chain couples TRBV3-1 to TRBJ1-1; 7 positions agree with TRBD1. CDR3 size: 13 residues. Germline loops: CDR1 LGHDT, CDR2 YNNKEL (reference sequence). Trimming at V came to 4 bases and at J to 7 bases, leaving 6 bases not matched to a gene. CDR3 loop: CASSPGTVIEAFF. The CDR3 nucleotides read TGTGCCAGCAGCCCCGGGACAGTAATTGAAGCTTTCTTT.

There are a few counts of this clonotype. The chain has TRBV15 and TRBJ1-6; perhaps TRBD1 as D (5 bases). The germline V gene has CDR1 LNHNV and CDR2 YYDKDF (reference sequence). V lost 5 bases to trimming and J lost 9 bases, with 14 bases between them. The CDR3 has 14 residues. Here the CDR3 DNA reads TGTGCCACCAGCCGAACCGGGGGGAGTTCACCCCTCCACTTT. Its translation is CATSRTGGSSPLHF. The variable domain in full, with the rest retrieved from reference TRBV15 and TRBJ1-6, is DAMVIQNPRYQVTQFGKPVTLSCSQTLNHNVMYWYQQKSSQAPKLLFHYYDKDFNNEADTPDNFQSRRPNTSFCFLDIRSPGLGDTAMYLCATSRTGGSSPLHFGNGTRLTVT.

This clonotype came up a few times. The chain is built from TRBV20-1 and TRBJ2-1, with D unclear. The CDR3 length is 13 residues. CDR1 is DFQATT, CDR2 SNEGSKA, per germline (reference sequence). Here the CDR3 reads CTSTTGAYNEQFF. CDR3 nucleotides: TGCACCTCAACGACGGGTGCCTACAATGAGCAGTTCTTC.

The J gene is TRBJ2-5, the V gene TRBV6-2 or TRBV6-3; 11 nucleotides align to TRBD2. This CDR3 has 19 residues. Looked up from germline, CDR1 is MNHEY and CDR2 is SVGEGT. Trimming at V came to 0 bases and at J to 0 bases, leaving 9 bases not matched to a gene. In nucleotides, the CDR3 is TGTGCCAGCAGTTACTCCATCTTAGCGGGAGGGCCGCACCAAGAGACCCAGTACTTC. Translated: CASSYSILAGGPHQETQYF.

This clonotype was picked up a small number of times. This sequence joins TRBV6-5 and TRBJ2-2; D ambiguous. V was shortened by 7 bases and J by 6 bases, with 9 bases between the two germline ends. Germline assignment: CDR1 MNHEY and CDR2 SVGAGI. The CDR3 totals 12 residues. CDR3: CASTGVPGELFF. DNA of the CDR3: TGTGCCAGCACGGGTGTGCCCGGGGAGCTGTTTTTT.